The T cell receptor (beta chain) described here comes from a study of blood T cell repertoires in COVID-19. The CDR3 sequence is 15 residues long. The V segment lost 1 base and the J segment 6 bases; nucleotides outside the gene matches: 8. CDR1 and CDR2 from the germline V gene are LNHDA and SQIVND (reference sequence). Original processing methods: Amplification of reference gene primers was used by the study to estimate nucleated cell counts. TCRdb's copy holds only in-frame clones and misses some; the assay was immunoSEQ multiplex PCR. V and J calls and clone size are those listed in that table; D and trimming were worked out from the DNA. Among about 80,000 clones listed, around nine tenths were seen once.

The clonotype comes from a woman of 80 years or more with acute or convalescent COVID-19. This chain connects TRBV19 to TRBJ1-2; 7 bases fit TRBD1. Sequences were obtained from peripheral blood. The CDR3, as DNA: TGTGCCAGTAGTATAGTAGTCAGGGGGATGGATGGCTACACCTTC. Protein sequence: CASSIVVRGMDGYTF. Full variable domain (outside the CDR3, taken from reference TRBV19 and TRBJ1-2): DGGITQSPKYLFRKEGQNVTLSCEQNLNHDAMYWYRQDPGQGLRLIYYSQIVNDFQKGDIAEGYSVSREKKESFPLTVTSAQKNPTAFYLCASSIVVRGMDGYTFGSGTRLTVV.